The clone carrying this TCR beta chain was detected a few times. What it binds is not known. In the PCR, 60 Vbeta and 13 Jbeta primers were used. Produced via immunoSEQ multiplex PCR; TCRdb's table is partial and in-frame only. The data show roughly 130,000 clones, roughly 80% seen once. This sample is drawn from a study of cytomegalovirus exposure and HLA in healthy donors. Broader study findings: Researchers reported from a later analysis that most CMV-associated TCR beta chains appeared HLA-restricted.

Input material: PBMCs. The TCR sequence derives from a man younger than 45 in good health and CMV-seronegative.

The CDR3 DNA is TGCGCCAGCAGTGAGTCCCGGACTAGCGGGGGGAACACCGGGGAGCTGTTTTTT. Translating it yields CASSESRTSGGNTGELFF. The chain carries TRBV10-2 and TRBJ2-2; 13 bases are shared with TRBD2. This CDR3 spans 18 amino acids. Germline V lookup: CDR1 WSHSY, CDR2 SAAADI. The trim removed 0 bases at V and 1 base at J, leaving 2 bases unmatched.